This T cell receptor beta chain was observed in a study of cytomegalovirus exposure and HLA in healthy donors. This clone appeared a single time. V lost 0 bases, J lost 3 bases, and 6 bases lay in between. The CDR3 totals 14 residues. Germline CDR1 is SGDLS and CDR2 is YYNGEE. Using immunoSEQ multiplex PCR, the repertoire was profiled, and TCRdb retains in-frame clones only, with some absent. This table holds 70,000 or so clones, roughly nine tenths found once. Source material: PBMCs. The TCR sequence derives from a man aged 18-30 years in good health and CMV-seronegative. V gene TRBV9 combines with J gene TRBJ2-2, with D unresolved. CDR3 protein: CASSVEAHTGELFF. CDR3 in DNA: TGTGCCAGCAGCGTAGAAGCGCACACCGGGGAGCTGTTTTTT.